Below, 5 T cell receptor beta chains from the same sample are listed, as sequenced in a study of blood T cell repertoires in COVID-19. The method was immunoSEQ multiplex PCR; TCRdb's version includes in-frame clones alone and lacks a portion of them. The sample contains 81,000 or so clones, approximately 78% of which appear only once. Sample: peripheral blood. These receptors all stem from a human donor in a cohort sampled during active COVID-19.

This chain connects TRBV29-1 to TRBJ1-2; D is perhaps TRBD1 (6 bases). Germline assignment: CDR1 SQVTM and CDR2 ANQGSEA. V was cut by 4 bases and J by 6 bases, with 12 bases left in between. This CDR3 has 12 residues. The chain's CDR3 is CSVGAGVDGYTF. The CDR3 DNA sequence: TGCAGCGTTGGTGCAGGGGTGGATGGCTACACCTTC.

The V gene is TRBV12-3 or TRBV12-4, the J gene TRBJ2-7; D is unresolved. Trimming removed 4 bases at V and 1 base at J, with 2 bases between. This CDR3 has 11 amino acids. CDR3 sequence reads: CASSSSYEQYF. The CDR3 DNA follows: TGTGCCAGCAGTTCTTCCTACGAGCAGTACTTC.

The chain recombines TRBV5-1 with TRBJ2-5, with 12 bases fitting TRBD2. The CDR3 contains 16 residues. Germline assignment: CDR1 SGHRS and CDR2 YFSETQ. The V segment lost 4 bases and the J segment 4 bases; nucleotides outside the gene matches: 8. The CDR3 bases are TGCGCCAGCAGCAGCGGACTAGCGGGGCGGGGAGAGACCCAGTACTTC. This codes for CASSSGLAGRGETQYF.

This clone has a handful of counts. This chain links TRBV6-2 or TRBV6-3 with TRBJ2-7; a weak D match, TRBD1 (5 bases). The ends were cut back, 2 bases at V and 7 bases at J, with 9 bases in the middle. The CDR3 totals 12 residues. The V gene's germline CDR1 is MNHEY and CDR2 SVGEGT. CDR3 in DNA: TGTGCCAGCAGTTACGGGGCTCGTGAGCAGTACTTC. Translated, it gives CASSYGAREQYF.

V usage is TRBV25-1 and J usage is TRBJ2-7, with D possibly being TRBD2 (5 bases). V lost 2 bases and J 1 base, leaving 12 bases between the germline ends. CDR3 length: 15 residues. Germline V gives CDR1 MGHDK, CDR2 SYGVNS. The CDR3 region has the DNA TGTGCCAGCAGTGAACGGGGTTCCCCTTCCTACGAGCAGTACTTC. Residues: CASSERGSPSYEQYF.